This T cell receptor (beta chain) was profiled in a study of T cell responses to AZD1222 COVID-19 vaccine (dated by TCRdb to about 2021). Study-wide context: A total of roughly 240 trial participants underwent TCR sequencing, of whom 207 received two doses of AZD1222 and about 25 received two doses of the MenACWY control vaccine. Trial participants were enrolled by age into 18-55, 56-69 and 70-plus year subgroups, with about 150, 27 and 61 TCR-sequenced participants respectively. Broader findings and caveats from the paper: Vaccine-associated CD4 TCRs spanned the whole spike protein, with dominant responses in regions 160-218 and 743-854. Because no day 14 peak-response samples were available, repertoires were characterized only after the peak T cell response. Nearly half of unique spike-specific TCRs reportedly recognized epitopes outside regions mutated in the B.1.351 and B.1.1.7 variants. Only a handful of AZD1222 recipients were SARS-CoV-2 seropositive at baseline, limiting conclusions about previously exposed vaccinees. After two AZD1222 doses, spike-specific TCR breadth and depth were significantly higher than at day 0 and than in MenACWY recipients. Participants were mostly white British and included more females than males, and it was suggested by the authors that clonal diversity may have been underestimated. The 56-69-year group was small, and its depth increase did not reach significance, likely because of low power.

Points on this clone: Its antigen is unknown. No quality values exist for individual bases; no much larger clone is one base distant.

Between the V and J ends, shortened by 3 bases and 4 bases respectively, the junction contains 15 bases. The CDR3 runs 15 residues from the cysteine to the phenylalanine. Only the CDR3 portion is preserved as DNA: 45 bases, with reading frame beginning at the first base. Sequences SNHLY (CDR1) and FYNNEI (CDR2) are obtained from the germline V gene. The CDR3 regions of human TCRbeta chains were subjected to immunosequencing. Concerning the study's data processing: Repertoire TCRs were checked for matches against a reference library of SARS-CoV-2-specific TCRs that had been generated using the MIRA antigen-specificity platform. Breadth was defined as the fraction of unique TCRs that were SARS-CoV-2-associated, and depth was defined as the fraction of total T cells that were SARS-CoV-2-associated. Using the MIRA data, every spike-specific TCR was mapped to the spike region that the TCR reacted to and assigned to either a CD4 or a CD8 class. Log10-transformed breadth and depth values were compared by one-way ANOVA with Sidak's multiple comparisons tests. Entries here come from immuneACCESS through TCRdb and include only in-frame sequences with V and J called. Some clones fail to appear in such tables; in the studies checked, an unresolved V gene covers under half of the shortfall, and the cause of the remainder is unknown. V, J and clone size are taken as reported in that table, and D and trimming were inferred from the DNA itself. The sample yields about 100,000 clones; approximately 89% were counted once. The ten top clones hold about 9.4% of the sample.

The time point label for this specimen denotes: about 28 days (+/-7) after the second vaccine dose. AZD1222 recipients given second doses at about 4 weeks or at about 12 weeks were pooled, since spike-specific TCR depth and breadth were not found to differ between the two schedules. Vaccinee samples came from UK trials COV001 and COV002, including a single-blind randomized controlled phase 2/3 trial of AZD1222 (ChAdOx1 nCoV-19) in healthy adults. For TCRbeta chain sequencing, PBMC samples were collected from trial participants at day 0 and at day 28 after the second dose. The chain is encoded by TRBV2 joined to TRBJ2-5; a tentative D match to TRBD2 spans 6 bases. The sample consisted of peripheral blood, taken 28 days after the second AZD1222 dose. The receptor was isolated from an adult who received the AZD1222 COVID-19 vaccine. The CDR3 is CASSEVEGARETQYF. The DNA sequence is TGTGCCAGCAGTGAGGTGGAGGGAGCCCGAGAGACCCAGTACTTC.